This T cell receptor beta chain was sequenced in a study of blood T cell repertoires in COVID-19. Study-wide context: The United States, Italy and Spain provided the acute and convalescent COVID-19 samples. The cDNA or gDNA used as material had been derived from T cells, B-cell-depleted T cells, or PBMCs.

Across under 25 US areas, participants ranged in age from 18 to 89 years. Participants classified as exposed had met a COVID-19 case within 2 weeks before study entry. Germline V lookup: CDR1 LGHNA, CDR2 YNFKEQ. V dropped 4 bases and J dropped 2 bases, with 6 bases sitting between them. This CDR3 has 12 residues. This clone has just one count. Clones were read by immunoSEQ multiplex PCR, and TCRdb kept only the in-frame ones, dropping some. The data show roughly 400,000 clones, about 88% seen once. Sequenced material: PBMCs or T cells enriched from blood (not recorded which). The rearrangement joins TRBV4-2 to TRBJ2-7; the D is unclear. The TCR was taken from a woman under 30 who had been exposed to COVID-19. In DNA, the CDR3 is TGTGCCAGCAGCCCCACACCCTACGAGCAGTACTTC. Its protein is CASSPTPYEQYF.